What follows is one TCR beta chain and its context. Its antigen is still unknown. The CDR3 end is not reached by the read, which stops 3 residues before it; the germline J gene fills it in. The assay was immunoSEQ multiplex PCR, and TCRdb's table has in-frame clones only and misses some. Its clone listing holds under 35,000 clones. This sample was included in a study of T cells in women clearing cervical HPV infection. On the study more broadly: Controls gave blood once infection was undetectable; cases at lesion identification.

There are 15 residues in the CDR3. Deletions cut 6 bases from V and 7 bases from J, with 19 bases between. Study-level points and caveats: A classifier using richness and V gene abundances reached an AUC of around 0.78.

The rearrangement uses TRBV12-3 or TRBV12-4 and TRBJ2-1; the D gene is possibly TRBD1 (6 bases). The sequencing sample was made of blood buffy coat. The clonotype originates from a woman aged 18 to 75 with a cervical HPV16 infection that either progressed to CIN3+ or cleared (not recorded which). CDR3 bases read: TGTGCCAGCAGCGTTGCAGGGGTAGCTGATAATGAG. It codes for CASSVAGVADNE. The entire CDR3 is CASSVAGVADNEQFF.